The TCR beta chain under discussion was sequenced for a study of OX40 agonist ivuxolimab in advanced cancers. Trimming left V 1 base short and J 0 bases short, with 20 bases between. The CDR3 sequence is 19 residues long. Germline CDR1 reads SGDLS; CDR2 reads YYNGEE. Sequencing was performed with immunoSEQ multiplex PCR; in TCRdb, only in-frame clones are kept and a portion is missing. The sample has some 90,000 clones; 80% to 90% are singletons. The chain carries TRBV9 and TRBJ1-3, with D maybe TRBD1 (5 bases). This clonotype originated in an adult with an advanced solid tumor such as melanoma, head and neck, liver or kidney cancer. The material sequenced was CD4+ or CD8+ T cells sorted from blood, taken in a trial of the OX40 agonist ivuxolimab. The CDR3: CASSVYDGGTSSSGNTIYF. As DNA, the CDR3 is TGTGCCAGCAGCGTATATGATGGGGGGACGTCCAGCTCTGGAAACACCATATATTTT.